Listed here are 30 T cell receptor beta chains from one sample, sequenced in a study of T-cell memory formation after mild COVID-19 (dated by TCRdb to the early 2020s). Library preparation employed 5' RACE. Sequencing relied on an Illumina NovaSeq 6000. The public reads were reanalyzed by TCRdb: fastp trimming at Q25, MiXCR alignment, in-frame beta chains only. Records with the same CDR3 protein are collapsed into one entry carrying the most frequent genes and DNA. This sample is represented by approximately 570,000 distinct CDR3 sequences; more than 15% of them were singletons. Around 12% of the sample is taken by the ten largest. Sequencing was done on a sample of PBMCs or a T cell subset sorted from them (not recorded which). The receptors were sampled from an adult woman who had mild COVID-19 (a few samples of this study predate the infection). The sample titles of this study are shuffled in the database, so cell type and time point are left out; the donor was told from shared clones.

The chain recombines TRBV27 with TRBJ2-1; 8 nucleotides align to TRBD2. Germline CDR1 MNHEY, CDR2 SMNVEV (reference sequence). V shed 7 bases and J 5 bases; nucleotides not matched to a gene: 4. This CDR3 comprises 13 residues. The CDR3 DNA reads TGTGCCAGCAACCCAGCGGGAGACAATGAGCAGTTCTTC. It yields the protein CASNPAGDNEQFF.

This clonotype was observed a handful of times. V gene TRBV7-2 combines with J gene TRBJ2-5; 9 bases line up with TRBD2. Per the germline V gene, CDR1 is SGHTA and CDR2 is FQGNSA. The CDR3 runs to 15 residues. Trimming removed 3 bases from V and 4 bases from J; junction bases left unmatched: 6. This CDR3 is CASSFSGTSRETQYF. For the CDR3, the DNA is TGTGCCAGCAGCTTCAGCGGGACTAGCCGAGAGACCCAGTACTTC.

This clonotype was detected once. A read error may account for a junction end that differs from germline. V is TRBV3-1 and J is TRBJ1-2, with 7 bases matching TRBD1. The V gene's germline CDR1 is LGHDT and CDR2 YNNKEL (reference sequence). This CDR3 comprises 11 residues. CDR3 in DNA: TGTGCCAGCAGCCAAGAGGGGACAGCCAACTTC. This codes for CASSQEGTANF.

Only a few counts were recorded for this clonotype. In DNA, the CDR3 is TGTGCCAGCTCACCAGGGGACAGGACGAACTATGGCTACACCTTC. Translated, it gives CASSPGDRTNYGYTF. V and J are TRBV18 and TRBJ1-2, with 8 bases matching TRBD1. This CDR3 spans 15 amino acids. V was clipped by 2 bases and J by 2 bases; unmatched bases: 4. Germline CDR1 and CDR2: KGHSH and LQKENI. The variable domain in full, completed from reference TRBV18 and TRBJ1-2, reads NAGVMQNPRHLVRRRGQEARLRCSPMKGHSHVYWYRQLPEEGLKFMVYLQKENIIDESGMPKERFSAEFPKEGPSILRIQQVVRGDSAAYFCASSPGDRTNYGYTFGSGTRLTVV.

The rearrangement joins TRBV4-3 to TRBJ2-3, with 11 bases fitting TRBD2. Germline V CDR1 and CDR2: LGHNA, YSLEER. J lost 4 bases, V lost 0 bases, and 12 bases had no gene match. CDR3 length equals 19 residues. The CDR3 loop reads CASSQEISGRASFADTQYF. For the CDR3, the DNA is TGCGCCAGCAGCCAAGAAATTAGCGGGAGGGCCTCCTTCGCAGATACGCAGTATTTT.

The chain is built from TRBV20-1 and TRBJ1-1, with D hard to call. The CDR3 spans 17 residues. V was pared by 4 bases and J by 4 bases, with 25 bases between. CDR1 is DFQATT, CDR2 SNEGSKA, per germline (reference sequence). CDR3 sequence (DNA): TGCAGTGCTAAGAGCAGCCTCCACTTGGCTTCCGGCACTGAAGCTTTCTTT. Its protein is CSAKSSLHLASGTEAFF.

The sample holds a few counts of this clonotype. This rearrangement joins TRBV5-5 to TRBJ2-7; 12 nucleotides agree with TRBD1. The CDR3 sequence is 16 residues long. J gave up 7 bases and V 4 bases, and 12 bases lay outside the gene matches. In germline, CDR1 is SGHKS, CDR2 YYEKEE (reference sequence). CDR3 DNA: TGTGCCAGCAGCCTAGAGGGTGGGACAGGGGGCGATGAGCAGTACTTC. Its protein product is CASSLEGGTGGDEQYF.

The chain employs TRBV5-8 and TRBJ2-5; maybe TRBD1 (6 bases). Trimming took 4 bases from V and 0 from J, leaving 13 bases between them. Germline values: CDR1 SGHTS, CDR2 YDEGEE. The CDR3 contains 15 residues. CDR3 loop: CASSRGQLYQETQYF. The CDR3 DNA follows: TGTGCCAGCAGCCGTGGACAGTTGTACCAAGAGACCCAGTACTTC.

The gene calls are TRBV7-8 and TRBJ1-1; weak D call: TRBD1 (6 bases). Germline V lookup: CDR1 SGHVS, CDR2 FQNEAQ. CDR3 length: 13 amino acids. With 5 bases removed from V and 5 bases from J, the gap between germline ends came to 12 bases. CDR3 in DNA: TGTGCCAGCAGCGCCCAGGGGAGGACTGAAGCTTTCTTT. Translated, it gives CASSAQGRTEAFF.

Only a few counts were recorded for this clonotype. Germline and junction disagree at one end, which may indicate a read error. The chain carries TRBV4-2 and TRBJ2-7; D is uncertain. Germline V gives CDR1 LGHNA, CDR2 YNFKEQ. The CDR3 runs 14 residues. The CDR3 protein is CASSQPPRSSEQYF. For the CDR3, the DNA is TGTGCCAGCAGCCAACCCCCCCGGTCCTCCGAGCAGTACTTC.

This clonotype was observed a handful of times. The chain is built from TRBV6-4 and TRBJ2-7; the match to TRBD1 covers 7 bases. Per the germline V gene, CDR1 is MRHNA and CDR2 is SNTAGT. The junction had 9 bases not matched to a gene; V was cut back by 4 bases and J by 0 bases. The CDR3 has 16 amino acids. The CDR3 here is CASSGPDRDHSYEQYF. The CDR3 bases are TGTGCCAGCAGTGGCCCTGACAGGGACCACTCCTACGAGCAGTACTTC.

This chain uses TRBV7-8 with TRBJ2-3; D perhaps matches TRBD1 (5 bases). In germline, CDR1 is SGHVS, CDR2 FQNEAQ. V was pared by 3 bases and J by 6 bases, with 13 bases between. The CDR3 contains 14 residues. The CDR3 loop is CASSLVAGWDTQYF. The CDR3 coding sequence is TGTGCCAGCAGCTTGGTTGCAGGGTGGGATACGCAGTATTTT.

This chain links TRBV7-9 with TRBJ2-3, with TRBD2 matching over 7 bases. The CDR3 consists of 15 residues. V trimming: 5 bases; J trimming: 1 base; junction bases outside the gene matches: 6. Germline-derived CDR1 and CDR2 are SEHNR and FQNEAQ (reference sequence). The CDR3 region has the DNA TGTGCCAGCAGCCCATGGGCGGGAGGCACAGATACGCAGTATTTT. Translated, it gives CASSPWAGGTDTQYF.

The table lists this clonotype with many counts. CDR3 in DNA: TGCAGCGTCCAAACCTACAATGAGCAGTTCTTC. It yields the protein CSVQTYNEQFF. The chain combines TRBV29-1 with TRBJ2-1, with D unclear. V was clipped by 6 bases and J by 2 bases, with 5 bases between them. Germline CDR1 is SQVTM and CDR2 is ANQGSEA. This CDR3 comprises 11 residues.

The genes are TRBV5-4 and TRBJ2-1, with 11 bases identical to TRBD2. V was clipped by 2 bases and J by 5 bases; unmatched bases: 6. There are 16 residues in the CDR3. From germline, CDR1 is SGHNT and CDR2 YYREEE (reference sequence). The chain's CDR3 is CASSFIGLAGDNEQFF. The CDR3 DNA reads TGTGCCAGCAGCTTTATAGGACTAGCGGGTGACAATGAGCAGTTCTTC.

This chain joins TRBV3-1 and TRBJ1-6, with 7 bases fitting TRBD1. The CDR3 runs 18 residues. V lost 2 bases to trimming and J lost 8 bases; unmatched junction nucleotides: 15. Per germline, CDR1 LGHDT and CDR2 YNNKEL (reference sequence). The CDR3 spells CASSQLPLGRQGHSPLHF. The DNA of the CDR3 is TGTGCCAGCAGCCAACTACCCCTGGGGAGACAGGGTCATTCACCCCTCCACTTT.

V is TRBV30 and J is TRBJ2-1, with 12 bases fitting TRBD2. With V trimmed by 2 bases and J by 6 bases, 14 bases remained unmatched. The CDR3 contains 18 residues. Germline V lookup: CDR1 GTSNPN, CDR2 SVGIG (reference sequence). The CDR3, as DNA: TGTGCCTGGAGTCAATCGGGACTAGCGGGTAATTCAGGCAATGAGCAGTTCTTC. Its protein product is CAWSQSGLAGNSGNEQFF.

This clonotype was seen only a few times. This chain links TRBV7-9 with TRBJ2-7; no firm D call. Trimming removed 5 bases from V and 2 bases from J, with 7 bases in between. The CDR3 contains 12 residues. Germline values: CDR1 SEHNR, CDR2 FQNEAQ (reference sequence). This chain's CDR3 is CASSTPPYEQYF. The CDR3 bases are TGTGCCAGCAGCACCCCGCCCTACGAGCAGTACTTC.

The chain combines TRBV18 with TRBJ2-6; 9 bases agree with TRBD2. CDR1 and CDR2 from the germline V gene are KGHSH and LQKENI. J was trimmed by 4 bases and V by 3 bases; bases with no gene match: 7. CDR3 length: 17 residues. This CDR3 reads CASSPVSGSAGANVLTF. CDR3 coding DNA: TGTGCCAGCTCACCGGTTAGCGGGAGTGCCGGGGCCAACGTCCTGACTTTC.

The chain carries TRBV18 and TRBJ1-5; D unresolved. This CDR3 comprises 13 residues. Germline CDR1 reads KGHSH; CDR2 reads LQKENI. The V gene lost 3 bases and the J gene lost 4 bases, with 7 bases spanning the gap. The CDR3 sequence is CASSPGPNQPQHF. Here the CDR3 DNA reads TGTGCCAGCTCACCCGGACCGAATCAGCCCCAGCATTTT.

Only a few counts were recorded for this clonotype. V gene TRBV5-1 combines with J gene TRBJ1-1; D is ambiguous. Germline CDR1 reads SGHRS; CDR2 reads YFSETQ. Trimming cost V 0 bases and J 3 bases, with 6 bases left between them. There are 13 residues in the CDR3. The CDR3 bases are TGCGCCAGCAGCTTGGAGTGGGACACTGAAGCTTTCTTT. Its translation is CASSLEWDTEAFF.

This chain connects TRBV7-6 to TRBJ2-7; D uncertain. The V gene lost 4 bases and the J gene lost 5 bases, with 15 bases spanning the gap. The CDR3 covers 14 residues. Germline assignment: CDR1 SGHVS and CDR2 FNYEAQ. This chain's CDR3 is CASSSSRIENEQYF. The CDR3 DNA reads TGTGCCAGCAGCTCCTCCAGGATAGAAAACGAGCAGTACTTC.

This chain uses TRBV5-5 with TRBJ2-7, with 10 bases matching TRBD1. This CDR3 is 16 amino acids long. Per germline, CDR1 SGHKS and CDR2 YYEKEE (reference sequence). With V trimmed by 5 bases and J by 3 bases, 11 bases remained unmatched. The CDR3 reads CASSFFPGQGNYEQYF. CDR3 nucleotide sequence: TGTGCCAGCAGTTTCTTTCCGGGACAGGGGAACTACGAGCAGTACTTC.

This clonotype was found many times. One junction end disagrees with the germline gene, perhaps due to a read error. The chain has TRBV30 and TRBJ2-3, with 10 nucleotides matching TRBD2. The CDR3 extends over 18 amino acids. The germline gives CDR1 GTSNPN, CDR2 SVGIG (reference sequence). The DNA for the CDR3 is TGTGCCTGGAGTGAAAGCGGGAGGGCTGGTGTTCGCACATATACGCAGTATTTT. Protein: CAWSESGRAGVRTYTQYF.

The chain uses TRBV11-1 and TRBJ2-5, with a tentative D call TRBD2 (6 bases). Trimming cost V 3 bases and J 3 bases, with 11 bases left between them. Germline CDR1 and CDR2: SGHAT and FQDESV (reference sequence). This CDR3 has 14 residues. The CDR3 spells CASSLGLREETQYF. CDR3 nucleotide sequence: TGTGCCAGCAGCTTGGGACTTCGCGAAGAGACCCAGTACTTC.

This sequence joins TRBV20-1 and TRBJ2-1; TRBD2 is a possible D gene (6 bases). The CDR3 has 13 amino acids. The germline V gene has CDR1 DFQATT and CDR2 SNEGSKA (reference sequence). The V gene lost 6 bases and the J gene lost 5 bases, with 14 bases spanning the gap. The CDR3 nucleotides read TGCAGTGCCGCCCGGGACTCGAACAATGAGCAGTTCTTC. Translated, it gives CSAARDSNNEQFF.

This clonotype was counted only a few times. This sequence joins TRBV12-3 or TRBV12-4 and TRBJ2-1, with D perhaps matching TRBD1 (5 bases). This CDR3 spans 17 amino acids. Trimming stripped 2 bases from V and 9 bases from J, with 23 bases between. Here the CDR3 reads CASSLFPPGIVLREQFF. The CDR3 nucleotides are TGTGCCAGCAGTTTATTCCCCCCAGGGATAGTGCTTCGTGAGCAGTTCTTC.

This clonotype was picked up a small number of times. The gene calls are TRBV3-1 and TRBJ2-7; D unclear. The ends were cut back, 5 bases at V and 3 bases at J, with 8 bases in the middle. The CDR3 sequence is 12 residues long. Germline CDR1 and CDR2: LGHDT and YNNKEL (reference sequence). The CDR3 loop is CASSETRYEQYF. In DNA form, the CDR3 reads TGTGCCAGCAGCGAGACACGCTACGAGCAGTACTTC.

A few counts support this clonotype. The rearrangement links TRBV6-6 to TRBJ2-7, with D unclear. V was shortened by 2 bases and J by 6 bases, with 8 bases between the two germline ends. The CDR3 consists of 12 residues. Germline V gene data show CDR1 as MNHNY and CDR2 as SVGAGI (reference sequence). Here the CDR3 reads CASSYVRAEQYF. CDR3 nucleotide sequence: TGTGCCAGCAGTTACGTTCGGGCCGAGCAGTACTTC.

This clonotype was detected only a few times. J is TRBJ2-7 and V is TRBV4-3; possibly TRBD1 for D (6 bases). This CDR3 comprises 16 residues. V was pared by 1 base and J by 3 bases, with 16 bases between. CDR1 and CDR2 from the germline V gene are LGHNA and YSLEER. CDR3 region: CASSQAYSLGHYEQYF. CDR3 in DNA: TGCGCCAGCAGCCAAGCCTATTCCCTGGGACACTACGAGCAGTACTTC.